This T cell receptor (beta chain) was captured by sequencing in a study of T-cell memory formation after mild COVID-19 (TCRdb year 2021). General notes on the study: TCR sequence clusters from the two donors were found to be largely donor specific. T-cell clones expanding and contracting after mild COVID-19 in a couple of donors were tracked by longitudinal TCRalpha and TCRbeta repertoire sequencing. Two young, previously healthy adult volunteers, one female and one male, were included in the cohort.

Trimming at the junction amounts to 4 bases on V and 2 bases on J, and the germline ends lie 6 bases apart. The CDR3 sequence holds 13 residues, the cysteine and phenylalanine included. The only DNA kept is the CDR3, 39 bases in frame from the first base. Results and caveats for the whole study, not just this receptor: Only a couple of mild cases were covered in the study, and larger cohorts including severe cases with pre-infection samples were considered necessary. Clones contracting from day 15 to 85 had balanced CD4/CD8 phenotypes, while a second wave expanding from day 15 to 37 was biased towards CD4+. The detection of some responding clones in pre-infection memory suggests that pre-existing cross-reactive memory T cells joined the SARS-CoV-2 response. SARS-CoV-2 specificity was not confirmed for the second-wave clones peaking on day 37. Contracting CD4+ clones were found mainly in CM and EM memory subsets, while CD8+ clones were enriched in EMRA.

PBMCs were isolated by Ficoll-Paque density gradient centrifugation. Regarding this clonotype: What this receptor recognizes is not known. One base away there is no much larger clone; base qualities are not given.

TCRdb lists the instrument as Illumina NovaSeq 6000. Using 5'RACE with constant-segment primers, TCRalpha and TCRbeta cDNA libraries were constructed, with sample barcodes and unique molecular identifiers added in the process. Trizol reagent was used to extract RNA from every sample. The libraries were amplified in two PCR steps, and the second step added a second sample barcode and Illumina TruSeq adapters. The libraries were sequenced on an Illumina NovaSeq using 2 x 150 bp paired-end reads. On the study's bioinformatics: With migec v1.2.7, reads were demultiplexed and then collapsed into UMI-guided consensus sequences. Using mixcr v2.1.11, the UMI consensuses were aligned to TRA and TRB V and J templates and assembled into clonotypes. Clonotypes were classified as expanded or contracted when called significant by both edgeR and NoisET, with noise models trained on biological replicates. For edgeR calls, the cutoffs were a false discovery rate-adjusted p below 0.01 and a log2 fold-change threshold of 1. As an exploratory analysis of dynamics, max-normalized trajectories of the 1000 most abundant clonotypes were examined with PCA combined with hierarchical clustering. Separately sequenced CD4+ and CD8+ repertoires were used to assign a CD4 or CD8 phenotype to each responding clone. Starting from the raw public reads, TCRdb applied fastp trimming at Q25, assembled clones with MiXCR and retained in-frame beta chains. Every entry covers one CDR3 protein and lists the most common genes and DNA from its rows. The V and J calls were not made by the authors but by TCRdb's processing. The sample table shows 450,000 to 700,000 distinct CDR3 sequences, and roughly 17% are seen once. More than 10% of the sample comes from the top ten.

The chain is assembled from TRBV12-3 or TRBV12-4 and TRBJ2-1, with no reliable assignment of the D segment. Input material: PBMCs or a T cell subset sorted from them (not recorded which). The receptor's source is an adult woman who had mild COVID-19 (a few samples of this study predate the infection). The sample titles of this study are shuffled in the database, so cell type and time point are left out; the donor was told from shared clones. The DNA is TGTGCCAGCAGTTCGGCGACCTACAATGAGCAGTTCTTC. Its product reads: CASSSATYNEQFF.